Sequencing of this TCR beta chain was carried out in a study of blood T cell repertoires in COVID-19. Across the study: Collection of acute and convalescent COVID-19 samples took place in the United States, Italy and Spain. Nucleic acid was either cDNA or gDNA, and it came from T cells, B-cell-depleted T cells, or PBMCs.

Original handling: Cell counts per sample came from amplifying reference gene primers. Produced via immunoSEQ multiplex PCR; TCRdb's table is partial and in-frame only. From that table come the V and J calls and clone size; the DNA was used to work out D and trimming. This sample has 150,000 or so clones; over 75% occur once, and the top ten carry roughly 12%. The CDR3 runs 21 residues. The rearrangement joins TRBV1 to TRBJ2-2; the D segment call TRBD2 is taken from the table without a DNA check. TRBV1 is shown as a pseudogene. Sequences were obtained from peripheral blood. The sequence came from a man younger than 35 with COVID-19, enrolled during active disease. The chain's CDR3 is CTSSQDSQREQITPLTGELFF. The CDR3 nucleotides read TGCACCAGCAGCCAAGACTCACAGCGGGAGCAGATCACCCCCCTTACCGGGGAGCTGTTTTTT.